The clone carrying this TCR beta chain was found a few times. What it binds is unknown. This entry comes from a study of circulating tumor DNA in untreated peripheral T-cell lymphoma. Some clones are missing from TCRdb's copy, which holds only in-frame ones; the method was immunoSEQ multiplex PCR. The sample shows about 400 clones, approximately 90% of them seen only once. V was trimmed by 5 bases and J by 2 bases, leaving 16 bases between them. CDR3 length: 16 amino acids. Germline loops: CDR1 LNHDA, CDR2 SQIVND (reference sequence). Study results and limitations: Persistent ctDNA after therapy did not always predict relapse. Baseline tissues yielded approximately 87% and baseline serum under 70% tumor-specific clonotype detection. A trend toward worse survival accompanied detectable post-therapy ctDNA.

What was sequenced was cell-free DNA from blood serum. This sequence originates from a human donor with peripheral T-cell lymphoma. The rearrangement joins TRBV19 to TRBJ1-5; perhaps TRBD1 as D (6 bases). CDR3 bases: TGTGCCAGTAGTGAAACAGGGAATTATGGCAATCAGCCCCAGCATTTT. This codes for CASSETGNYGNQPQHF.